Below are 19 T cell receptor beta chains sequenced from a single sample in a study of PD-1 blockade in classical Hodgkin lymphoma. Relapse was seen in all patients after autologous stem cell transplantation, and brentuximab vedotin exposure was variable. CD4+ T cells were purified from thawed PBMCs by magnetic negative selection. The repertoire was sequenced with immunoSEQ multiplex PCR; TCRdb's copy has only in-frame clones and lacks some. The sample lists under 30,000 clones; over 75% were seen once. The source material was CD4+ T cells from blood, sampled at baseline. Receptor source: a human donor with classical Hodgkin lymphoma.

The rearrangement links TRBV18 to TRBJ2-2, with 8 bases that match TRBD2. V was clipped by 2 bases and J by 3 bases; unmatched bases: 5. This CDR3 region has 16 residues. Germline assignment: CDR1 KGHSH and CDR2 LQKENI. For the CDR3, the DNA is TGTGCCAGCTCACCAGGACTAGCAGGGTACACCGGGGAGCTGTTTTTT. It encodes CASSPGLAGYTGELFF.

The rearrangement links TRBV6-5 to TRBJ2-1; 8 bases map to TRBD2. Trimming cost V 6 bases and J 0 bases; bases outside gene matches: 4. The germline CDR1 and CDR2 sequences are MNHEY and SVGAGI. The CDR3 spans 15 residues. CDR3: CASSKSGSSYNEQFF. The DNA of the CDR3 is TGTGCCAGCAGCAAAAGCGGGAGCTCCTACAATGAGCAGTTCTTC.

This clone has just a few counts. The V gene is TRBV19, the J gene TRBJ1-5; D is undetermined. Between the trimmed V and J ends, which lost 4 bases and 7 bases, there was a span of 11 bases. CDR1 is LNHDA and CDR2 is SQIVND in the germline V gene (reference sequence). The CDR3 spans 13 residues. CDR3 sequence: CASSRQDNQPQHF. Written as DNA, the CDR3 is TGTGCCAGTAGTAGGCAGGATAACCAGCCCCAGCATTTT.

The chain couples TRBV6-1 to TRBJ2-7; 10 bases line up with TRBD1. In germline, CDR1 is MNHNS, CDR2 SASEGT. Trimming took 3 bases from V and 6 from J; bases not matched to a gene: 8. This CDR3 contains 15 residues. The CDR3 DNA follows: TGTGCCAGCAGTGATCGACAGGGGGCACAGGCCGAGCAGTACTTC. Residues: CASSDRQGAQAEQYF.

CDR3 nucleotide sequence: TGTGCCAGCAGCTTAATGGGGCCGGAGCAGTACTTC. Amino acids: CASSLMGPEQYF. The genes are TRBV11-2 and TRBJ2-7, with D perhaps matching TRBD1 (5 bases). This CDR3 is built from 12 residues. V lost 2 bases and J lost 7, with 9 bases in between. In germline, CDR1 is SGHAT, CDR2 FQNNGV.

The chain combines TRBV19 with TRBJ1-5; possibly TRBD1 for D (5 bases). Deletions cut 4 bases from V and 7 bases from J, with 20 bases between. This CDR3 is 16 amino acids long. Germline V gene data show CDR1 as LNHDA and CDR2 as SQIVND (reference sequence). The CDR3 region is CASSTIKGARGQPQHF. The CDR3 nucleotides read TGTGCCAGTAGTACCATCAAAGGGGCCAGAGGGCAGCCCCAGCATTTT.

V usage is TRBV5-6 and J usage is TRBJ1-2; D is possibly TRBD1 (5 bases). The CDR3 has 16 amino acids. Germline CDR1 reads SGHDT; CDR2 reads YYEEEE. Trimming removed 2 bases from V and 11 bases from J, with 25 bases in between. The CDR3 DNA is TGTGCCAGCAGCTTTGGGGACGGCCGAGAGGTTATTGAATACACCTTC. Protein sequence: CASSFGDGREVIEYTF.

CDR3 loop: CASYSGGRMNPPNTEAFF. The CDR3 DNA follows: TGTGCCTCCTATTCTGGCGGGAGAATGAACCCCCCGAACACTGAAGCTTTCTTT. V is TRBV2 and J is TRBJ1-1, with unresolved D. This CDR3 is built from 18 residues. The ends were cut back, 11 bases at V and 1 base at J, with 29 bases in the middle. The germline gives CDR1 SNHLY, CDR2 FYNNEI. The full variable domain, rest sourced from reference TRBV2 and TRBJ1-1, is EPEVTQTPSHQVTQMGQEVILRCVPISNHLYFYWYRQILGQKVEFLVSFYNNEISEKSEIFDDQFSVERPDGSNFTLKIRSTKLEDSAMYFCASYSGGRMNPPNTEAFFGQGTRLTVV.

The rearrangement joins TRBV9 to TRBJ2-7; unclear D gene. The V end was cut by 0 bases, the J end by 7 bases, with 17 bases between. CDR3 length equals 15 residues. Germline CDR1 is SGDLS and CDR2 is YYNGEE. Here the CDR3 DNA reads TGTGCCAGCAGCGTAGCTTCAGCTAGGTCTGGGGAGCAGTACTTC. Translated, it gives CASSVASARSGEQYF.

This clone was counted a few times. The CDR3 region is CASSLVGQDYGYTF. CDR3 coding DNA: TGCGCCAGCAGCTTGGTAGGGCAGGATTATGGCTACACCTTC. V and J are TRBV5-1 and TRBJ1-2; D gene ambiguous. The CDR3 consists of 14 residues. Germline-derived CDR1 and CDR2 are SGHRS and YFSETQ. The V end was cut by 0 bases, the J end by 5 bases, with 11 bases between.

The chain has TRBV6-5 and TRBJ1-1; TRBD1 agrees at 9 bases. Trimming removed 7 bases from V and 7 bases from J; junction bases left unmatched: 7. The CDR3 is made up of 13 amino acids. The V gene's germline CDR1 is MNHEY and CDR2 SVGAGI. CDR3 coding DNA: TGTGCCAGCACCTCACAGGGGGCGGGTGAAGCTTTCTTT. Translated, it gives CASTSQGAGEAFF.

The V and J genes are TRBV4-2 and TRBJ2-5; 11 nucleotides line up with TRBD2. The CDR3 totals 17 residues. Germline V gene sequence: CDR1 LGHNA, CDR2 YNFKEQ. V lost 3 bases, J lost 5 bases, and 11 bases stayed unmatched. The CDR3 loop reads CASSHGTSGIISETQYF. CDR3 in DNA: TGTGCCAGCAGCCATGGGACTAGCGGCATAATTTCGGAGACCCAGTACTTC.

The V and J genes are TRBV5-1 and TRBJ1-1, with D perhaps TRBD1 (6 bases). With 5 bases removed from V and 0 bases from J, the gap between germline ends came to 11 bases. The CDR3 extends over 14 amino acids. The germline gives CDR1 SGHRS, CDR2 YFSETQ. The CDR3 sequence: CASSRGQMNTEAFF. The CDR3 nucleotides are TGCGCCAGCAGTCGAGGACAGATGAACACTGAAGCTTTCTTT.

CDR3 region: CASSSTGTSGGKTYNEQFF. Here the CDR3 DNA reads TGCGCCAGCAGCTCAACCGGGACTAGCGGGGGGAAAACCTACAATGAGCAGTTCTTC. The chain recombines TRBV5-1 with TRBJ2-1, with TRBD2 matching 15 bases. V was clipped by 3 bases and J by 2 bases; unmatched bases: 9. CDR3 size: 19 residues. Germline V gives CDR1 SGHRS, CDR2 YFSETQ. The full variable domain, rest sourced from reference TRBV5-1 and TRBJ2-1, is KAGVTQTPRYLIKTRGQQVTLSCSPISGHRSVSWYQQTPGQGLQFLFEYFSETQRNKGNFPGRFSGRQFSNSRSEMNVSTLELGDSALYLCASSSTGTSGGKTYNEQFFGPGTRLTVL.

This clone was detected only a few times. The gene calls are TRBV11-2 and TRBJ1-1, with D unresolved. The CDR3 totals 11 residues. CDR1 SGHAT and CDR2 FQNNGV come from the germline V gene. V was cut by 0 bases and J by 10 bases, with 6 bases left in between. The CDR3 region is CASSLEWVAFF. As DNA, the CDR3 is TGTGCCAGCAGCTTAGAGTGGGTAGCTTTCTTT.

V and J are TRBV7-9 and TRBJ2-7; the match to TRBD1 covers 10 bases. CDR3 size: 14 residues. Germline CDR1 is SEHNR and CDR2 is FQNEAQ (reference sequence). V lost 5 bases to trimming and J lost 6 bases; unmatched junction nucleotides: 7. CDR3 nucleotide sequence: TGTGCCAGCAGCACTGGACAGGGGGTAAGCGAGCAGTACTTC. Its protein is CASSTGQGVSEQYF. The whole variable domain, remainder taken from reference TRBV7-9 and TRBJ2-7, is DTGVSQNPRHKITKRGQNVTFRCDPISEHNRLYWYRQTLGQGPEFLTYFQNEAQLEKSRLLSDRFSAERPKGSFSTLEIQRTEQGDSAMYLCASSTGQGVSEQYFGPGTRLTVT.

The rearrangement links TRBV29-1 to TRBJ1-2; perhaps TRBD1 as D (5 bases). Trimming took 5 bases from V and 0 from J, leaving 10 bases between them. The CDR3 loop spans 13 amino acids. Germline V gives CDR1 SQVTM, CDR2 ANQGSEA. The chain's CDR3 is CSVQGGANYGYTF. The CDR3 nucleotides read TGCAGCGTTCAGGGAGGGGCTAACTATGGCTACACCTTC. Together with reference TRBV29-1 and TRBJ1-2, the CDR3 gives the full variable domain: SAVISQKPSRDICQRGTSLTIQCQVDSQVTMMFWYRQQPGQSLTLIATANQGSEATYESGFVIDKFPISRPNLTFSTLTVSNMSPEDSSIYLCSVQGGANYGYTFGSGTRLTVV.

CDR3 coding DNA: TGTGCCAGCAGCTTAGCCCAGGGCACTGAAGCTTTCTTT. Encoded protein: CASSLAQGTEAFF. This rearrangement joins TRBV7-9 to TRBJ1-1, with D maybe TRBD1 (5 bases). The germline V gene encodes CDR1 SEHNR and CDR2 FQNEAQ (reference sequence). CDR3 length: 13 residues. V dropped 0 bases and J dropped 4 bases, with 6 bases sitting between them.

The rearrangement links TRBV25-1 to TRBJ2-3; 11 bases line up with TRBD2. Germline V lookup: CDR1 MGHDK, CDR2 SYGVNS. After removal of 9 bases from V and 8 bases from J, the junction contained 10 bases not matched to a gene. The CDR3 loop spans 14 amino acids. The CDR3 DNA is TGTGCCAGTTCACTAGCGGGAGCACAAGTTACGCAGTATTTT. This sequence encodes CASSLAGAQVTQYF.